These 10 T cell receptor beta chains originate from one sample sequenced in a study of graft-versus-host responses after intestinal transplantation. Assay: immunoSEQ multiplex PCR; the TCRdb copy retains only in-frame clones and omits some. The data show tens of thousands of clones, with around nine tenths seen just once and around 6% held by the top ten. Their recognized antigens are unknown. The specimen was unstimulated CD8+ T cells sorted from spleen or lymph node cells, collected before intestinal transplant. The receptor set was obtained from a human donor who received an intestinal transplant.

The chain combines TRBV27 with TRBJ1-2; tentatively, D is TRBD1 (6 bases). This CDR3 is built from 16 residues. In germline, CDR1 is MNHEY, CDR2 SMNVEV (reference sequence). The germline V and J ends were trimmed by 4 bases and 2 bases, with 17 bases remaining between them. CDR3 in DNA: TGTGCCAGCAGTTCGGAACCGGGACACACAAACTATGGCTACACCTTC. Translated, it gives CASSSEPGHTNYGYTF.

The chain links TRBV9 to TRBJ2-5; D uncertain. The ends were cut back, 0 bases at V and 2 bases at J, with 5 bases in the middle. Germline assignment: CDR1 SGDLS and CDR2 YYNGEE. The CDR3 contains 13 residues. The CDR3 DNA reads TGTGCCAGCAGCGTAGATGGGCAAGAGACCCAGTACTTC. Residues: CASSVDGQETQYF.

This chain joins TRBV7-9 and TRBJ1-1; no reliable D call. Between the trimmed V and J ends, which lost 8 bases and 10 bases, there was a span of 14 bases. This CDR3 has 11 residues. Germline assignment: CDR1 SEHNR and CDR2 FQNEAQ (reference sequence). CDR3 amino acids: CASGPIEGAFF. CDR3 DNA sequence: TGTGCCAGCGGGCCGATAGAGGGAGCTTTCTTT.

V and J are TRBV27 and TRBJ1-5; 7 bases agree with TRBD1. This CDR3 spans 15 amino acids. Germline assignment: CDR1 MNHEY and CDR2 SMNVEV (reference sequence). Unmatched junction bases numbered 2, after V lost 0 bases and J lost 3 bases. This chain's CDR3 is CASSLSGTVNQPQHF. CDR3 nucleotides: TGTGCCAGCAGTTTATCCGGGACAGTCAATCAGCCCCAGCATTTT.

This clone was seen only once. The chain employs TRBV6-5 and TRBJ2-7; D is uncertain. The CDR3 totals 11 residues. Per germline, CDR1 MNHEY and CDR2 SVGAGI. The V end was cut by 5 bases, the J end by 3 bases, with 5 bases between. CDR3 nucleotides: TGTGCCAGCAGTGCAAACTACGAGCAGTACTTC. Amino acid sequence: CASSANYEQYF.

This clone is a singleton in its sample. The CDR3 here is CASRDAAEDSPLHF. The CDR3 bases are TGCGCCAGCAGGGACGCAGCCGAGGATTCACCCCTCCACTTT. The chain couples TRBV4-1 to TRBJ1-6; D not certain. This CDR3 contains 14 residues. Germline V gene lookup returns CDR1 MGHRA and CDR2 YSYEKL. The V end was cut by 6 bases, the J end by 8 bases, with 14 bases between.

The chain couples TRBV29-1 to TRBJ1-2; D possibly corresponds to TRBD1 (5 bases). The germline V gene encodes CDR1 SQVTM and CDR2 ANQGSEA. The V end was cut by 4 bases, the J end by 6 bases, with 9 bases between. The CDR3 consists of 11 residues. Here the CDR3 DNA reads TGCAGCGTTGGGGGGGAAGATGGCTACACCTTC. It specifies CSVGGEDGYTF.

The chain couples TRBV7-9 to TRBJ1-4, with a tentative D call TRBD1 (6 bases). There are 16 residues in the CDR3. Germline CDR1 and CDR2: SEHNR and FQNEAQ (reference sequence). V dropped 5 bases and J dropped 8 bases, with 21 bases sitting between them. CDR3 coding DNA: TGTGCCAGCAGCACCCAACCACAGGGTGTAGGGGAAAAACTGTTTTTT. Residues: CASSTQPQGVGEKLFF.

The rearrangement links TRBV2 to TRBJ2-3; D might be TRBD1 (5 bases). This CDR3 spans 15 amino acids. V lost 4 bases to trimming and J lost 2 bases, with 13 bases between them. The V gene's germline CDR1 is SNHLY and CDR2 FYNNEI. The DNA of the CDR3 is TGTGCCAGCAGTGCACAGGCAACCCTCACAGATACGCAGTATTTT. Its protein product is CASSAQATLTDTQYF.

The gene calls are TRBV25-1 and TRBJ1-1; 8 bases map to TRBD1. After removal of 5 bases from V and 8 bases from J, the junction contained 7 bases not matched to a gene. The CDR3 sequence is 13 residues long. Germline V gene sequence: CDR1 MGHDK, CDR2 SYGVNS. The CDR3 sequence: CASSPRTGMEAFF. The CDR3 DNA sequence: TGTGCCAGCAGTCCGCGGACAGGGATGGAAGCTTTCTTT. Based on the CDR3 plus reference TRBV25-1 and TRBJ1-1, the full variable domain is EADIYQTPRYLVIGTGKKITLECSQTMGHDKMYWYQQDPGMELHLIHYSYGVNSTEKGDLSSESTVSRIRTEHFPLTLESARPSHTSQYLCASSPRTGMEAFFGQGTRLTVV.